Sequencing of this TCR beta chain was carried out in a study of blood T cells in healthy people across ages. Overall study context: Using template switching, researchers captured about one barcoded beta molecule for each two T cells.

Around 9 milliliters of peripheral blood were drawn from each donor into EDTA-treated tubes. Per-sample yields of isolated PBMCs were at least 6.5 million. A few counts support this clonotype. This CDR3 contains 16 residues. CDR1 and CDR2 from the germline V gene are MNHEY and SVGAGI. V trimming: 0 bases; J trimming: 2 bases; junction bases outside the gene matches: 2. A sample-barcoded 5' primer and a J-beta primer mix were used in a second PCR of about 7 to 12 cycles. CDR3-containing paired-end reads numbering at least 2.5 million came from each sample. From the 5' RACE reads, TCRdb called clonotypes with MiXCR, one entry per CDR3 protein. Of fewer than 2,000,000 distinct CDR3 sequences listed, about two fifths are singletons.

This receptor was taken from a human donor in good health. Sequenced sample: blood. V is TRBV6-5 and J is TRBJ2-7; TRBD2 matches at 12 bases. The CDR3 coding sequence is TGTGCCAGCAGTTACTCCGGACTAGCGGGGCCCTACGAGCAGTACTTC. Its protein product is CASSYSGLAGPYEQYF.